These T cell receptor beta chains were read from a single sample in a study of blood T cell repertoires in COVID-19. Clones were sequenced by immunoSEQ multiplex PCR, and TCRdb holds only the in-frame ones, with some missing. The table lists about 360,000 clones, 70% to 90% of them singletons. Sequencing was performed on peripheral blood. All receptors come from a human donor in a cohort sampled during active COVID-19. Each CDR3 is given without its conserved first and last residue. D genes are given only for firm matches.

>TRBV7-8|NA
ASSPLRTYNEQF
>TRBV9|NA
ASSVSDTEAF
>TRBV3-1/TRBV3-2|TRBD1
ASSQSLTGGFGYT
>TRBV3-1/TRBV3-2|TRBD1
ASSLGTGGYEQY
>TRBV5-1|TRBD1
ASSLAVRGQGPGELF
>TRBV21-1|NA
ASFPSRAGGLDEQF
>TRBV30|TRBD1
AWKGQGAHPLTLTQSQPQH
>TRBV5-1|TRBD2
ASSPFVGRADLTDTQY
>TRBV2|NA
ASIGSGSTDTQY
>TRBV11-3|TRBD1
ALKTSPRTGRHGYT
>TRBV9|TRBD2
ASSDLLASREQF
>TRBV29-1|NA
SVKEAADSSYEQY
>TRBV2|NA
ATLTGAATGELF
>TRBV18|NA
ASSPQGGLNTEAF
>TRBV2|NA
ASRETANQETQY
>TRBV6-5|NA
ASSYARGSEAF
>TRBV7-9|NA
ASSTNSEGRTGELF
>TRBV7-8|TRBD1
ASSLFQGDTEAF
>TRBV27|NA
ASRETDGYEQY
>TRBV18|TRBD2
ASSPAGEETQY
>TRBV29-1|NA
SVAGQNTEAF
>TRBV3-1/TRBV3-2|NA
ASGVGAGEQY
>TRBV5-6|TRBD2
ASSRYTGTSGYEQY
>TRBV3-1/TRBV3-2|TRBD2
ASSQVGRGGYNEQF
>TRBV4-2|NA
ASSQGTENSGANVLT
>TRBV9|NA
ASSVSLATNEKLF
>TRBV6-5|NA
ASRMGGPVNSPLH
>TRBV10-3|NA
AISAGYEQY
>TRBV7-2|NA
ASSALGNLYEQF
>TRBV6-5|NA
ASWEAGRNNGYT
>TRBV7-2|NA
ASSLDLPSTGSSNQPQH
>TRBV2|NA
ASSQGPDQPQH
>TRBV30|NA
AWSVLGGEQY
>TRBV3-1/TRBV3-2|NA
ASSQDRRTLEAF
>TRBV28|NA
ASRMTGTDTQY
>TRBV7-3|TRBD2
ASSLGLAGGTDTQY
>TRBV6-5|NA
ASSPQGGENEQF
>TRBV6-1|TRBD1
ASSESPGGYTGELF
>TRBV2|NA
ASSETPTGMDSYEQY
>TRBV5-1|NA
ASSHGQPNSPLH
>TRBV23-1|NA
ASSHGPGRPYEQY
>TRBV10-3|TRBD1
AISGTGRTDTQY
>TRBV9|TRBD2
ASSGQTSGRYNSDTQY
>TRBV27|TRBD1
ASSSPTGGVGNSPLH
>TRBV29-1|TRBD1
SVGDRGGWAF
>TRBV18|NA
ASSPSDSRMNTEAF
>TRBV7-3|NA
ASSLRARDPGGYGYT
>TRBV18|TRBD1
ASSPGQGTSEQY
>TRBV3-1/TRBV3-2|NA
ASSQEDRNTGELF
>TRBV18|TRBD1
ASSPGQGLGGYT